This T cell receptor (beta chain) was found in a study of shared clonotypes between healthy human individuals. A deep-level run was used for the assay. Only in-frame clones appear in the TCRdb table, and some are missing; sequencing was by immunoSEQ multiplex PCR. Of fewer than 600,000 clones listed, 79% are singletons. Study donors comprised healthy, HIV-negative adults devoid of recent acute infection or vaccination. V dropped 5 bases and J dropped 0 bases, with 11 bases sitting between them. The germline V gene has CDR1 SEHNR and CDR2 FQNEAQ (reference sequence). CDR3 length equals 15 residues. The gene calls are TRBV7-9 and TRBJ2-1; unclear D gene. The clonotype comes from a woman in her thirties or forties in good health. Some clones in this sample may be carry-over from other donors' samples. Material: PBMCs. The CDR3 sequence is CASSARITSYNEQFF. CDR3 bases: TGTGCCAGCAGCGCGCGAATTACCTCCTACAATGAGCAGTTCTTC.